These 21 T cell receptor beta chains originate from one sample sequenced in a study of blood T cell repertoires in COVID-19. The table came from immunoSEQ multiplex PCR; TCRdb's copy has only in-frame clones and leaves some out. The table records nearly 200,000 clones, approximately 87% of them present only once. Source material: peripheral blood. Source of these receptors: a woman in her 70s with acute or convalescent COVID-19.

The chain links TRBV14 to TRBJ1-2; D possibly corresponds to TRBD1 (5 bases). The CDR3 sequence is 13 residues long. The V gene lost 2 bases and the J gene lost 4 bases, with 8 bases spanning the gap. Germline CDR1 and CDR2: SGHDN and FVKESK. The CDR3 here is CASSQRGSYGYTF. CDR3 coding DNA: TGTGCCAGCAGCCAACGGGGGTCCTATGGCTACACCTTC. Drawing the rest from reference TRBV14 and TRBJ1-2, the complete variable domain is EAGVTQFPSHSVIEKGQTVTLRCDPISGHDNLYWYRRVMGKEIKFLLHFVKESKQDESGMPNNRFLAERTGGTYSTLKVQPAELEDSGVYFCASSQRGSYGYTFGSGTRLTVV.

The CDR3 bases are TGTGCCAGCAGCCAAGGACGACTAGCAAGAGAGGATGAGCAGTTCTTC. It codes for CASSQGRLAREDEQFF. The rearrangement uses TRBV3-1 (or the pseudogene TRBV3-2) and TRBJ2-1, with 7 positions matching TRBD2. Unmatched junction bases numbered 11, after V lost 1 base and J lost 8 bases. The CDR3 consists of 16 residues. The germline V gene has CDR1 LGHDT and CDR2 YNNKEL (reference sequence).

This chain joins TRBV9 and TRBJ2-2, with D tentatively TRBD2 (6 bases). The length of the CDR3 is 15 residues. Germline-derived CDR1 and CDR2 are SGDLS and YYNGEE. Trimming removed 6 bases at V and 6 bases at J, with 18 bases between. CDR3 loop: CASTYGGREAGELFF. The CDR3 bases are TGTGCCAGCACTTACGGCGGCAGGGAGGCCGGGGAGCTGTTTTTT.

The chain employs TRBV5-6 and TRBJ2-7, with 8 bases that match TRBD1. This CDR3 has 14 residues. Germline assignment: CDR1 SGHDT and CDR2 YYEEEE. The V and J ends lost 4 bases and 0 bases, in that order; junction bases with no gene match: 3. In nucleotides, the CDR3 is TGTGCCAGCAGCCCGGACAGGGTCTCCTACGAGCAGTACTTC. Its protein is CASSPDRVSYEQYF.

The rearrangement joins TRBV28 to TRBJ2-1; D is perhaps TRBD2 (6 bases). Germline CDR1 MDHEN, CDR2 SYDVKM. The CDR3 runs to 12 residues. Trimming removed 8 bases at V and 6 bases at J, with 11 bases between. The CDR3 sequence: CASRRRGNEQFF. The CDR3 nucleotides read TGTGCCAGCCGCCGGAGGGGCAATGAGCAGTTCTTC.

The sample holds one count of this clone. The chain joins TRBV27 to TRBJ2-7; 11 bases align to TRBD1. CDR3 length: 15 amino acids. Trimming took 6 bases from V and 2 from J; bases not matched to a gene: 6. Germline V gene lookup returns CDR1 MNHEY and CDR2 SMNVEV (reference sequence). The DNA of the CDR3 is TGTGCCAGCAGCCGGCCGGGACAGGGGGCCTACGAGCAGTACTTC. Translating gives CASSRPGQGAYEQYF.

V gene TRBV13 combines with J gene TRBJ2-3; 8 bases agree with TRBD2. The CDR3 extends over 16 amino acids. CDR1 is PRHDT and CDR2 is FYEKMQ in the germline V gene (reference sequence). V gave up 5 bases and J gave up 3 bases; unmatched junction bases: 10. As DNA, the CDR3 is TGTGCCAGCAGCCGGAGTGGGCGGGGGGCGACAGATACGCAGTATTTT. Amino acid sequence: CASSRSGRGATDTQYF.

The chain carries TRBV4-1 and TRBJ2-7, with D possibly TRBD1 on 6 matching bases. Germline V gene data show CDR1 as MGHRA and CDR2 as YSYEKL. Trimming pared 6 bases from V and 0 bases from J, leaving 15 bases between. The CDR3 has 15 residues. CDR3 DNA sequence: TGCGCCAGCAGGCGACAGGTCTCCTCCTCCTACGAGCAGTACTTC. It yields the protein CASRRQVSSSYEQYF.

This chain connects TRBV6-5 to TRBJ1-5; 7 nucleotides match TRBD1. CDR1 and CDR2 from the germline V gene are MNHEY and SVGAGI. V dropped 6 bases and J dropped 6; count of bases not matched to a gene: 5. CDR3 length: 13 residues. CDR3 residues: CASRRTGLQPQHF. In DNA form, the CDR3 reads TGTGCCAGCAGGAGGACAGGTCTTCAGCCCCAGCATTTT.

The rearrangement uses TRBV6-2 or TRBV6-3 and TRBJ1-1; 7 nucleotides align to TRBD1. This CDR3 contains 14 residues. Germline V gene lookup returns CDR1 MNHEY and CDR2 SVGEGT. Trimming removed 2 bases from V and 7 bases from J; junction bases left unmatched: 7. The CDR3 DNA sequence: TGTGCCAGCAGTTACCGGGGACAGCCATTTGAAGCTTTCTTT. Its translation is CASSYRGQPFEAFF.

The chain is built from TRBV19 and TRBJ2-6; 8 bases are shared with TRBD1. CDR1 and CDR2 (germline): LNHDA, SQIVND (reference sequence). V trimming: 5 bases; J trimming: 13 bases; junction bases outside the gene matches: 13. This CDR3 has 15 residues. This chain's CDR3 is CASSVDRGISPVLTF. The CDR3 nucleotides are TGTGCCAGTAGTGTCGACAGGGGAATAAGCCCTGTCCTGACTTTC.

V and J are TRBV5-1 and TRBJ1-1; no definite D call. V lost 4 bases and J 1 base, leaving 17 bases between the germline ends. In germline, CDR1 is SGHRS, CDR2 YFSETQ. This CDR3 region has 16 residues. The CDR3 loop reads CASSARAIGENTEAFF. CDR3 DNA sequence: TGCGCCAGCAGCGCGAGGGCGATAGGAGAGAACACTGAAGCTTTCTTT. The full variable domain, its missing parts supplied by reference TRBV5-1 and TRBJ1-1, is KAGVTQTPRYLIKTRGQQVTLSCSPISGHRSVSWYQQTPGQGLQFLFEYFSETQRNKGNFPGRFSGRQFSNSRSEMNVSTLELGDSALYLCASSARAIGENTEAFFGQGTRLTVV.

The chain recombines TRBV5-8 with TRBJ2-7, with 13 bases matching TRBD2. CDR3 size: 18 residues. Germline assignment: CDR1 SGHTS and CDR2 YDEGEE. The V segment lost 6 bases and the J segment 3 bases; nucleotides outside the gene matches: 15. The CDR3: CASTRLAGGQHSFYEQYF. The CDR3 DNA follows: TGTGCCAGCACCAGACTAGCGGGGGGCCAACATTCATTCTACGAGCAGTACTTC.

The chain uses TRBV5-5 and TRBJ2-2, with 12 positions matching TRBD2. The germline CDR1 and CDR2 sequences are SGHKS and YYEKEE (reference sequence). This CDR3 spans 19 amino acids. V trimming: 0 bases; J trimming: 2 bases; junction bases outside the gene matches: 8. The CDR3 spells CASSLAILAGGINTGELFF. CDR3 nucleotides: TGTGCCAGCAGCTTGGCCATACTAGCGGGAGGAATTAACACCGGGGAGCTGTTTTTT.

J is TRBJ1-5 and V is TRBV5-1; D uncertain. The CDR3 is 15 amino acids. Between the trimmed V and J ends, which lost 0 bases and 3 bases, there was a span of 10 bases. Germline loops: CDR1 SGHRS, CDR2 YFSETQ. This chain's CDR3 is CASSLAGNDNQPQHF. The CDR3 bases are TGCGCCAGCAGCTTGGCCGGGAATGACAATCAGCCCCAGCATTTT.

The V call is TRBV5-6, the J call TRBJ1-1, with 8 bases that match TRBD1. The CDR3 length is 15 residues. Per germline, CDR1 SGHDT and CDR2 YYEEEE. J was trimmed by 1 base and V by 0 bases; bases with no gene match: 2. This CDR3 reads CASSLAGTGNTEAFF. The CDR3 nucleotides read TGTGCCAGCAGCTTGGCTGGGACAGGGAACACTGAAGCTTTCTTT.

The V call is TRBV5-1, the J call TRBJ1-4; 8 bases agree with TRBD1. The CDR3 consists of 16 residues. J lost 3 bases, V lost 5 bases, and 9 bases had no gene match. Germline V gene lookup returns CDR1 SGHRS and CDR2 YFSETQ. The CDR3 sequence: CASRRTGTGSNEKLFF. In DNA, the CDR3 is TGCGCCAGCAGACGGACCGGGACAGGCTCTAATGAAAAACTGTTTTTT.

The chain recombines TRBV7-2 with TRBJ2-1; D is undetermined. The CDR3 spans 15 residues. Per the germline V gene, CDR1 is SGHTA and CDR2 is FQGNSA. V was clipped by 5 bases and J by 4 bases, with 15 bases between them. DNA for the CDR3: TGTGCCAGCAGCCCCCTGGATAGCCGTTACAATGAGCAGTTCTTC. Protein sequence: CASSPLDSRYNEQFF.

In the case of this clone: In the same sample, other DNA sequences code for this CDR3. The chain carries TRBV6-2 or TRBV6-3 and TRBJ2-1, with 12 positions matching TRBD2. The V gene's germline CDR1 is MNHEY and CDR2 SVGEGT. J was trimmed by 4 bases and V by 4 bases; bases with no gene match: 5. This CDR3 has 16 residues. DNA of the CDR3: TGTGCCAGCAGTTCGCTAGCGGGAGGGCCATACAATGAGCAGTTCTTC. Its translation is CASSSLAGGPYNEQFF.

The chain couples TRBV13 to TRBJ2-2, with 7 bases that match TRBD1. Germline CDR1 reads PRHDT; CDR2 reads FYEKMQ (reference sequence). The CDR3 runs 16 residues. Trimming at V came to 5 bases and at J to 1 base, leaving 7 bases not matched to a gene. The CDR3 region is CASSRGGTVNTGELFF. The CDR3 region has the DNA TGTGCCAGCAGCCGAGGTGGGACAGTGAACACCGGGGAGCTGTTTTTT.

The rearrangement links TRBV5-1 to TRBJ2-5; D is uncertain. Germline CDR1 SGHRS, CDR2 YFSETQ. The ends were cut back, 8 bases at V and 2 bases at J, with 13 bases in the middle. This CDR3 is 13 amino acids long. The CDR3 bases are TGCGCCAGTTCCTCCCCGGGTCAAGAGACCCAGTACTTC. This codes for CASSSPGQETQYF. The full variable domain, completed using reference TRBV5-1 and TRBJ2-5, is KAGVTQTPRYLIKTRGQQVTLSCSPISGHRSVSWYQQTPGQGLQFLFEYFSETQRNKGNFPGRFSGRQFSNSRSEMNVSTLELGDSALYLCASSSPGQETQYFGPGTRLLVL.